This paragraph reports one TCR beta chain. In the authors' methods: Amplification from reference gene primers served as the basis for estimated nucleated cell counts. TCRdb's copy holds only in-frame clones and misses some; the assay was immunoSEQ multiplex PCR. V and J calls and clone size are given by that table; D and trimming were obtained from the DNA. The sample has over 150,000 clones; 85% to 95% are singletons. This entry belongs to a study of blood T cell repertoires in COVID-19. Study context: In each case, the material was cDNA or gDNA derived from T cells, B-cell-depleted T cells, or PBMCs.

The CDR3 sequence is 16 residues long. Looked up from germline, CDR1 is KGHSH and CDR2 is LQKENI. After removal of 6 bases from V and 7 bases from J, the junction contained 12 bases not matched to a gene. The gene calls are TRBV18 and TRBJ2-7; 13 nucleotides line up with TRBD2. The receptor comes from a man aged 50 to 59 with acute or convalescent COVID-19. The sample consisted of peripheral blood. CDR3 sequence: CASSPRTSGSRKEQYF. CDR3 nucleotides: TGTGCCAGCTCCCCTCGGACTAGCGGGAGCCGCAAGGAGCAGTACTTC.